A single sample is the source of the 4 T cell receptor beta chains below, sequenced in a study of PD-L1 blockade in urothelial cancer. Sequencing was performed with immunoSEQ multiplex PCR; in TCRdb, only in-frame clones are kept and a portion is missing. This repertoire shows 50,000 to 65,000 clones, 85% to 90% found once; its top ten account for 2.9%. The specimen was PBMCs, collected around atezolizumab (anti-PD-L1) treatment. The receptors originated from a man aged 45-65 years with urothelial cancer.

This chain connects TRBV29-1 to TRBJ2-1; TRBD2 matches 7 bases. Germline V gene lookup returns CDR1 SQVTM and CDR2 ANQGSEA. The CDR3 is 15 residues long. V gave up 6 bases and J gave up 0 bases; unmatched junction bases: 8. CDR3 sequence (DNA): TGCAGCGTAGGGAGACTAGCTAACTCCTACAATGAGCAGTTCTTC. Translating gives CSVGRLANSYNEQFF.

This clone was seen once. The genes are TRBV5-5 and TRBJ1-1; TRBD1 matches 8 bases. V lost 4 bases, J lost 1 base, and 6 bases stayed unmatched. The length of the CDR3 is 15 residues. The germline gives CDR1 SGHKS, CDR2 YYEKEE (reference sequence). The DNA of the CDR3 is TGTGCCAGCAGCACGGCGGGGACAGGGAACACTGAAGCTTTCTTT. Its translation: CASSTAGTGNTEAFF.

The chain is built from TRBV5-1 and TRBJ1-2; D call uncertain. Trimming shortened V by 0 bases and J by 2 bases, and 8 bases separated the two germline ends. Germline CDR1 and CDR2: SGHRS and YFSETQ. This CDR3 has 14 residues. The CDR3 nucleotides are TGCGCCAGCAGCTTGGAGCCAGGAAACTATGGCTACACCTTC. It specifies CASSLEPGNYGYTF. Combining the CDR3 with reference TRBV5-1 and TRBJ1-2 gives the whole variable domain KAGVTQTPRYLIKTRGQQVTLSCSPISGHRSVSWYQQTPGQGLQFLFEYFSETQRNKGNFPGRFSGRQFSNSRSEMNVSTLELGDSALYLCASSLEPGNYGYTFGSGTRLTVV.

The table lists this clone with a few counts. This sequence joins TRBV18 and TRBJ1-2; weak D call: TRBD1 (6 bases). Germline values: CDR1 KGHSH, CDR2 LQKENI. Trimming pared 4 bases from V and 4 bases from J, leaving 16 bases between. This CDR3 has 15 amino acids. The CDR3 protein is CASSLSQGNTYGYTF. CDR3 nucleotides: TGTGCCAGCTCACTATCTCAGGGGAATACCTATGGCTACACCTTC.